A selection of T cell receptor beta chains follows, all from one sample in a study of multiple sclerosis patients with progressive multifocal leukoencephalopathy. Libraries were prepared by immunoSEQ multiplex PCR; TCRdb keeps only in-frame clonotypes and omits some of them. The sample yields more than 30,000 clones, 70% to 90% seen once. The sample consisted of PBMCs. These receptors all come from a human donor with multiple sclerosis. The CDR3 runs from the conserved cysteine through the conserved F or W. D genes are given only for firm matches. Size values are once, few and many counts, or a class for expanded clones, and some rows have none.

D,V,size,J,length,CDR3,DNA
NA,TRBV7-8,NA,TRBJ2-7,13,CASSLGGDREQYF,TGTGCCAGCAGCTTAGGCGGGGATCGGGAGCAGTACTTC
NA,TRBV7-9,NA,TRBJ1-2,13,CASSSTVIYGYTF,TGTGCCAGCAGCTCAACGGTCATCTATGGCTACACCTTC
TRBD2,TRBV5-8,few,TRBJ2-7,14,CASRRTSGGWEQYF,TGTGCCAGCAGGAGGACTAGCGGGGGGTGGGAGCAGTACTTC
TRBD1,TRBV2,NA,TRBJ1-5,14,CASSEGTVNQPQHF,TGTGCCAGCAGTGAGGGGACAGTCAATCAGCCCCAGCATTTT
NA,TRBV5-4,NA,TRBJ1-1,14,CASSSPRGNTEAFF,TGTGCCAGCAGCTCCCCGAGAGGGAACACTGAAGCTTTCTTT
TRBD1,TRBV5-1,once,TRBJ2-7,14,CASSLDQGAREQYF,TGCGCCAGCAGCTTGGATCAGGGGGCGCGGGAGCAGTACTTC
TRBD2,TRBV7-6,NA,TRBJ2-7,18,CASSPEMAPSGNSYEQYF,TGTGCCAGCAGCCCCGAAATGGCGCCTAGCGGAAACTCCTACGAGCAGTACTTC
TRBD1,TRBV11-2,NA,TRBJ2-7,15,CASSLGGRDRYEQYF,TGTGCCAGCAGCTTAGGGGGCCGGGACAGATACGAGCAGTACTTC
NA,TRBV5-1,NA,TRBJ2-1,13,CASSLALGNEQFF,TGCGCCAGCAGCTTGGCCCTGGGCAATGAGCAGTTCTTC
NA,TRBV9,NA,TRBJ2-1,15,CASSPTQGANNEQFF,TGTGCCAGCAGCCCCACTCAAGGAGCCAACAATGAGCAGTTCTTC
NA,TRBV7-2,NA,TRBJ2-1,15,CASQTRAPPSAEQFF,TGTGCCAGCCAGACGCGGGCCCCCCCCTCGGCTGAGCAGTTCTTC
NA,TRBV27,NA,TRBJ1-1,14,CASSSDGRGTEAFF,TGTGCCAGCAGTTCGGACGGAAGGGGCACTGAAGCTTTCTTT
NA,TRBV7-8,NA,TRBJ2-2,12,CASSFGGGELFF,TGTGCCAGCAGCTTCGGGGGCGGGGAGCTGTTTTTT
TRBD1,TRBV5-1,NA,TRBJ2-7,13,CASSSGQRFEQYF,TGCGCCAGCAGCTCGGGACAGAGATTCGAGCAGTACTTC
NA,TRBV14,NA,TRBJ1-2,14,CASSRGTHTYGYTF,TGTGCCAGCAGCCGAGGGACCCATACATATGGCTACACCTTC
TRBD2,TRBV7-9,NA,TRBJ2-1,16,CASSPRTSGSSNEQFF,TGTGCCAGCAGCCCCCGGACTAGCGGGAGTAGCAATGAGCAGTTCTTC
TRBD1,TRBV19,once,TRBJ1-2,16,CASSMGGTGLSRGYTF,TGTGCCAGTAGTATGGGCGGGACAGGTCTTTCGCGTGGCTACACCTTC
NA,TRBV6-5,NA,TRBJ2-7,11,CASSSGAGRYF,TGTGCCAGCAGTTCTGGGGCAGGTCGGTACTTC
NA,TRBV13,NA,TRBJ2-3,15,CASSLMQRFTDTQYF,TGTGCCAGCAGCTTAATGCAGCGGTTCACAGATACGCAGTATTTT
TRBD1,TRBV13,NA,TRBJ2-1,17,CASSPGQGGALYNEQFF,TGTGCCAGCAGCCCGGGACAGGGAGGGGCCCTCTACAATGAGCAGTTCTTC
NA,TRBV10-2,NA,TRBJ1-1,12,CASSESATEAFF,TGCGCCAGCAGTGAGTCGGCCACTGAAGCTTTCTTT
TRBD1,TRBV7-9,NA,TRBJ1-4,16,CASSLGQGVTNEKLFF,TGTGCCAGCAGCTTAGGACAGGGAGTGACTAATGAAAAACTGTTTTTT
NA,TRBV28,NA,TRBJ2-1,13,CASTGNQWNEQFF,TGTGCCAGCACCGGGAACCAATGGAATGAGCAGTTCTTC
TRBD1,TRBV5-1,NA,TRBJ2-1,18,CASSLDLWDRTYYNEQFF,TGCGCCAGCAGCTTGGACCTCTGGGACAGGACTTACTACAATGAGCAGTTCTTC
NA,TRBV28,once,TRBJ2-7,15,CASSSRWATSYEQYF,TGTGCCAGCAGTAGTCGATGGGCCACTAGCTACGAGCAGTACTTC
NA,TRBV27,NA,TRBJ2-2,18,CASSFRSSGHRNTGELFF,TGTGCCAGCAGTTTTCGGTCCTCGGGACACAGGAACACCGGGGAGCTGTTTTTT
NA,TRBV19,few,TRBJ1-4,14,CASSIGQGNEKLFF,TGTGCCAGTAGTATCGGCCAGGGGAATGAAAAACTGTTTTTT
NA,TRBV19,NA,TRBJ1-5,16,CASSIRGISSNQPQHF,TGTGCCAGTAGTATCCGGGGGATCTCTAGCAATCAGCCCCAGCATTTT
NA,TRBV6-5,NA,TRBJ1-1,15,CATMRFDLGWTEAFF,TGTGCCACCATGCGGTTCGACTTGGGCTGGACTGAAGCTTTCTTT
NA,TRBV5-2,NA,TRBJ2-6,18,CASKTDGETQSRANVLTF,TGTGCCAGCAAGACGGACGGAGAGACACAAAGTCGGGCCAACGTCCTGACTTTC
NA,TRBV28,NA,TRBJ1-1,12,CASTTRNAEAFF,TGTGCCAGCACGACACGGAACGCTGAAGCTTTCTTT
TRBD2,TRBV5-8,NA,TRBJ2-3,15,CASSWGLLSTDTQYF,TGTGCCAGCAGCTGGGGACTACTTAGCACAGATACGCAGTATTTT
NA,TRBV27,NA,TRBJ1-4,13,CASSSRLHEKLFF,TGTGCCAGCAGTTCCAGGTTACACGAAAAACTGTTTTTT
TRBD1,TRBV4-3,NA,TRBJ1-4,14,CASSPGTGREKLFF,TGCGCCAGCAGCCCCGGGACAGGGCGTGAAAAACTGTTTTTT
NA,TRBV6-5,once,TRBJ1-2,13,CASSYRSNYGYTF,TGTGCCAGCAGTTACAGGTCTAACTATGGCTACACCTTC
NA,TRBV5-1,few,TRBJ1-4,13,CASSSQGNEKLFF,TGCGCCAGCAGCTCACAGGGTAATGAAAAACTGTTTTTT
TRBD1,TRBV7-2,few,TRBJ1-3,13,CASKDRGQNTIYF,TGTGCCAGCAAGGACAGGGGCCAGAACACCATATATTTT
TRBD1,TRBV6-6,NA,TRBJ1-1,14,CASKAGQGSTEAFF,TGTGCCAGCAAGGCAGGACAGGGGTCGACTGAAGCTTTCTTT
TRBD2,TRBV7-3,NA,TRBJ2-3,15,CASSPLAGAVDTQYF,TGTGCCAGCAGTCCTCTCGCGGGAGCTGTAGATACGCAGTATTTT
NA,TRBV5-4,NA,TRBJ1-2,14,CASSPPGKAYGYTF,TGTGCCAGCAGCCCCCCGGGGAAGGCCTATGGCTACACCTTC
NA,TRBV7-9,NA,TRBJ2-1,17,CASIHSPSGHSYNEQFF,TGTGCCAGCATCCATTCCCCTTCCGGGCACTCCTACAATGAGCAGTTCTTC